This is a list of T cell receptor beta chains from one sample in a study of cytomegalovirus exposure and HLA in healthy donors. Libraries were prepared by immunoSEQ multiplex PCR; TCRdb keeps only in-frame clonotypes and omits some of them. The sample lists around 150,000 clones, around three quarters occurring once. Sequenced material: PBMCs. The receptors derive from a man aged 35-49 years in good health and CMV-seropositive. CDR3s include the opening cysteine and the closing phenylalanine or tryptophan. The order of the fields is J gene, V gene, D gene, CDR3 DNA, CDR3 protein. The D gene is left open where the match is weak.

>TRBJ2-4|TRBV28|TRBD2
TGTGCCAGCAGTTCGAGCGGGAGGAGGGTTCGAGCCAAAAACATTCAGTACTTC
CASSSSGRRVRAKNIQYF
>TRBJ2-7|TRBV7-8|TRBD2
TGTGCCAGCAGCACTCGGACTAGCGGGAGGGGCCACGAGCAGTACTTC
CASSTRTSGRGHEQYF
>TRBJ1-2|TRBV2|.
TGTGCCAGCAGTGAACAACCCCCACCCTATAACTATGGCTACACCTTC
CASSEQPPPYNYGYTF
>TRBJ2-7|TRBV5-1|TRBD2
TGCGCCAGCAGCTGGGGCGGGCTGCCCGGGACTAGCGGGGTGGAGCAGTACTTC
CASSWGGLPGTSGVEQYF
>TRBJ2-7|TRBV27|.
TGTGCCAGCTCCCTCCGGGCCGGGACAACCTACGAGCAGTACTTC
CASSLRAGTTYEQYF
>TRBJ1-1|TRBV5-5|TRBD1
TGTGCCAGCAGCCCCAGGGACAGGGCGAACACTGAAGCTTTCTTT
CASSPRDRANTEAFF
>TRBJ2-5|TRBV15|TRBD2
TGTGCCACCAGCAGACGGACGACTAGCGGGATCGGGACCCAGTACTTC
CATSRRTTSGIGTQYF
>TRBJ1-1|TRBV16|TRBD1
TGTGCCAGCAGCTCAGGGACAGGGGAAACTGAAGCTTTCTTT
CASSSGTGETEAFF
>TRBJ2-2|TRBV29-1|TRBD2
TGCAGCGTTGAACGGGGGGAGTGGAAGGCCGGGGAGCTGTTTTTT
CSVERGEWKAGELFF
>TRBJ2-3|TRBV2|TRBD2
TGTGCCAGCAGTGAGCGACTAGCGGGCACAGATACGCAGTATTTT
CASSERLAGTDTQYF